The T cell receptor beta chain described here comes from a study of blood T cell repertoires in COVID-19. V shed 7 bases and J 4 bases; nucleotides not matched to a gene: 9. This CDR3 has 17 residues. Looked up from germline, CDR1 is SEHNR and CDR2 is FQNEAQ (reference sequence). Libraries were prepared by immunoSEQ multiplex PCR; TCRdb keeps only in-frame clonotypes and omits some of them. The profile shows about 220,000 clones, roughly 88% of them singletons. This sequence originates from a woman aged 45-60 years with acute COVID-19. The chain joins TRBV7-9 to TRBJ2-1; 14 positions agree with TRBD2. The source material was PBMCs or T cells enriched from blood (not recorded which). The CDR3 DNA reads TGTGCCAGCAAAGGGACTAGCGGGAGAAGGGCTTACAATGAGCAGTTCTTC. This sequence encodes CASKGTSGRRAYNEQFF. Based on the CDR3 plus reference TRBV7-9 and TRBJ2-1, the full variable domain is DTGVSQNPRHKITKRGQNVTFRCDPISEHNRLYWYRQTLGQGPEFLTYFQNEAQLEKSRLLSDRFSAERPKGSFSTLEIQRTEQGDSAMYLCASKGTSGRRAYNEQFFGPGTRLTVL.